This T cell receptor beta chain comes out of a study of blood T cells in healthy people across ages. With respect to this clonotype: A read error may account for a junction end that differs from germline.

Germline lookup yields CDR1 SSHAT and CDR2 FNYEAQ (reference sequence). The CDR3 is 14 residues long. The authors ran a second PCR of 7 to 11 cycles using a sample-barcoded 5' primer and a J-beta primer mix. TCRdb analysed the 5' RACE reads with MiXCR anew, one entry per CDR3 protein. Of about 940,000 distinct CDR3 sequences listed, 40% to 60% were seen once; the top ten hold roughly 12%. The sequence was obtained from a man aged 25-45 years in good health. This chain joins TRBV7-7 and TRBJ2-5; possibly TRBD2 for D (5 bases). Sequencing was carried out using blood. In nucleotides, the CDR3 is TGTGCTAGCAGCTTGCCCGGGAAGCAAGAGACCCAGTACTTC. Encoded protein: CASSLPGKQETQYF.